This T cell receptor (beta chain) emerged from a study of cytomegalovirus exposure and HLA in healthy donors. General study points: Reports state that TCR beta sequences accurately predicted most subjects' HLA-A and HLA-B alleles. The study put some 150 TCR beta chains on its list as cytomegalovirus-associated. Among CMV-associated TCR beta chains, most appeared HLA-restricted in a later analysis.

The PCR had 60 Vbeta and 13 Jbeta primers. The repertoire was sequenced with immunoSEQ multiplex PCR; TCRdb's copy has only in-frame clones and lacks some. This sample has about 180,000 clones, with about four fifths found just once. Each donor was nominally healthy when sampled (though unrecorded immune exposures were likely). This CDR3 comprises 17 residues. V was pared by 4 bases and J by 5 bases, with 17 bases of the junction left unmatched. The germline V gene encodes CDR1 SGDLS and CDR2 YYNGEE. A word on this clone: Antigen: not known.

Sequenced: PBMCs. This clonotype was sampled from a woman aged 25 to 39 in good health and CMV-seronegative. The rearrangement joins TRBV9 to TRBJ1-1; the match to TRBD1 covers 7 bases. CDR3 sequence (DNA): TGTGCCAGCAGCCCAAGGGACAGTATGGTTCCTGGGACTGAAGCTTTCTTT. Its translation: CASSPRDSMVPGTEAFF. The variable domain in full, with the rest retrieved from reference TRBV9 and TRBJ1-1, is DSGVTQTPKHLITATGQRVTLRCSPRSGDLSVYWYQQSLDQGLQFLIQYYNGEERAKGNILERFSAQQFPDLHSELNLSSLELGDSALYFCASSPRDSMVPGTEAFFGQGTRLTVV.